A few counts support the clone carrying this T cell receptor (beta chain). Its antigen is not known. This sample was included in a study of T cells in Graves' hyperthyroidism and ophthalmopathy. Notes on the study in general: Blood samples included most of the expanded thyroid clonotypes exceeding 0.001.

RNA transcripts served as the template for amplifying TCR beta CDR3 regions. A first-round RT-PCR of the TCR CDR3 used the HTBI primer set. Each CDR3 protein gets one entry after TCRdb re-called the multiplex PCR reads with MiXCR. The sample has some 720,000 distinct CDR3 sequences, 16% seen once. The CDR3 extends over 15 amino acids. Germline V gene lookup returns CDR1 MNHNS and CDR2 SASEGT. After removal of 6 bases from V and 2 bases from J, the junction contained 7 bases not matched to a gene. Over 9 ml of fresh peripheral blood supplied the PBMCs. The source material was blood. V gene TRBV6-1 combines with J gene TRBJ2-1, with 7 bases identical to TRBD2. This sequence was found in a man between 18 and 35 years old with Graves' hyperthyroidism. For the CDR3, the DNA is TGTGCCAGCAGACCAAGCGGGAACGCCTACAATGAGCAGTTCTTC. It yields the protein CASRPSGNAYNEQFF.